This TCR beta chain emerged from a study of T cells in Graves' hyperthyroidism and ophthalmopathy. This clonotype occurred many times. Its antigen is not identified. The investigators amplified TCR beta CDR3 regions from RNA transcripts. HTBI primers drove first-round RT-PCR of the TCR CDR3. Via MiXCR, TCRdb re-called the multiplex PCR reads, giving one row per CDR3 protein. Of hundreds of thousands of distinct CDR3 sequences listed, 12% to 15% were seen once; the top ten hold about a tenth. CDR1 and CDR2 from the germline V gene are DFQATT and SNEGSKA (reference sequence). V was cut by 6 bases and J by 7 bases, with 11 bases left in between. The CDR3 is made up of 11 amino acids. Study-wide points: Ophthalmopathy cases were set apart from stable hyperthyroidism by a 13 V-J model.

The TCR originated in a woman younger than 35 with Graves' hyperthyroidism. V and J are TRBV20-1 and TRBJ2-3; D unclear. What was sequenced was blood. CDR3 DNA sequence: TGCAGTGCCCCCGGACCCTATACGCAGTATTTT. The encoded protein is CSAPGPYTQYF.